This T cell receptor (beta chain) emerged from a study of neurological immune-mediated disorders. About the research overall: For the 34 multiple sclerosis patients, the disease was relapsing-remitting in some 31 and secondary progressive in 3.

Trimming removed 6 bases from V and 4 bases from J; junction bases left unmatched: 12. The germline V gene encodes CDR1 MNHEY and CDR2 SVGAGI. This CDR3 contains 16 residues. This clonotype was counted ten times or more. 5'RACE with 10-nucleotide random UMIs produced the cDNA. Each sequencing run yielded over 180 million TCR-beta sequences from 15-18 subjects. TCRdb itself ran the 5' RACE reads through MiXCR, one entry per CDR3 protein. The sample has about 74,000 distinct CDR3 sequences, 4% to 6% seen once. Unsorted libraries came from 2 million PBMCs stored at -80 °C. The clonotype was recovered from a young man with multiple sclerosis. The rearrangement links TRBV6-5 to TRBJ2-3; TRBD2 aligns across 8 bases. Sequencing was performed on PBMCs. DNA of the CDR3: TGTGCCAGCAGCTCCCGGGTAGCGGGGTACCCAGATACGCAGTATTTT. Translating gives CASSSRVAGYPDTQYF.